This T cell receptor (beta chain) was captured in a study of Ad26.COV2.S vaccination and SARS-CoV-2 variants. Remarks on this clone: The target antigen is unknown.

Noted treatment: around 19 received Ad26.COV2.S at low or high dose, single or two shots; 5 received placebo; per-sample allocation not given. Repertoires come from day 63 after the first vaccine or placebo injection. Donation was by an adult aged 18-55 years who was in Boston. Study-level points and caveats: Greater spike-specific TCR breadth was seen in vaccine recipients than in placebo recipients.

Trimming removed 0 bases at V and 4 bases at J, with 12 bases between. The CDR3 has 15 amino acids. Germline CDR1 is LGHNA and CDR2 is YSLEER. Measured with immunoSEQ multiplex PCR; TCRdb has only the in-frame clones, and not every one. The data hold roughly 700,000 clones, with roughly 90% observed a single time. This clonotype originated in a person aged 18-65 years who received the Ad26.COV2.S COVID-19 vaccine or a placebo. The sample was peripheral blood, taken in a trial of Ad26.COV2.S vaccine versus placebo. This chain joins TRBV4-3 and TRBJ2-5; D call uncertain. The CDR3 nucleotides read TGCGCCAGCAGCCAAGATGGGTCACCGGGAGAGACCCAGTACTTC. It is translated as CASSQDGSPGETQYF.